This T cell receptor (beta chain) was observed in a study of early T cells in non-severe SARS-CoV-2 infection. Study details: Sequencing of bulk RNA from unsorted whole blood was done, without chain pairing. Study conclusions and caveats: Matching against VDJdb likely underestimated virus-specific expansions, favoring anti-spike CD8.

Individual cDNA molecules were tagged with unique molecular identifiers, the study reported. TCRdb recomputed calls from the 5' RACE reads with MiXCR, one row per CDR3 protein. The sample consists of under 95,000 distinct CDR3 sequences, about 12% of them appearing once. CDR3 length: 14 residues. V was pared by 0 bases and J by 4 bases, with 8 bases between. Germline CDR1 SGDLS, CDR2 YYNGEE. As for this clonotype: The antigen remains unidentified.

The V call is TRBV9, the J call TRBJ2-1; D gene ambiguous. The clonotype was recovered from an adult who was a healthcare worker with PCR-confirmed SARS-CoV-2 infection or an uninfected control (not recorded which). Sequenced material: whole blood. CDR3 DNA: TGTGCCAGCAGCGTAGACAACGGTTACAATGAGCAGTTCTTC. Its translation: CASSVDNGYNEQFF.